This T cell receptor (beta chain) was captured by sequencing in a study of shared clonotypes between healthy human individuals. This clone appeared a few times. Its antigen is still unknown. General study findings and limits: Despite large depth, rarefaction showed incomplete sorted-subset sequencing. Only blood was sampled; tissue repertoires likely differ. Generation of non-shared clonotypes was less probable than generation of clonotypes shared by all four donors.

The repertoire was sequenced with immunoSEQ multiplex PCR; TCRdb's copy has only in-frame clones and lacks some. The sample holds more than 2 million clones, roughly 94% seen once. With 4 bases removed from V and 6 bases from J, the gap between germline ends came to 14 bases. Germline loops: CDR1 SGHRS, CDR2 YFSETQ. The CDR3 has 13 residues. This chain joins TRBV5-1 and TRBJ2-7; D is undetermined. Material: naive CD4+ T cells sorted from blood. Subset reported: CD45RA+ positively selected. This clonotype was obtained from a man between 18 and 29 years old in good health. Written as DNA, the CDR3 is TGCGCCAGCAGCCAATTCGGGTTGGGCGAGCAGTACTTC. This codes for CASSQFGLGEQYF.